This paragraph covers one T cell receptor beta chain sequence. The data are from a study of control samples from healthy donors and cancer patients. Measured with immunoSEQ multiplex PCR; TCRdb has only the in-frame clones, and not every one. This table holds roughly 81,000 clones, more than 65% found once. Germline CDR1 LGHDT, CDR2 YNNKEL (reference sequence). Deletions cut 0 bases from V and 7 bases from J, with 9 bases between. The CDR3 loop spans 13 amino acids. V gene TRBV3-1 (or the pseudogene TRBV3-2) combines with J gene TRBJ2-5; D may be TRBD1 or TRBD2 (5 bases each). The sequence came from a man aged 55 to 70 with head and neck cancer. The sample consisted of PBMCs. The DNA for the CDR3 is TGTGCCAGCAGCCAAGAGGGGGAATGGACCCAGTACTTC. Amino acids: CASSQEGEWTQYF.